Included here is one TCR beta chain sequence, with context. What antigen it recognizes has not been identified. No much larger clonotype is one base removed from it; base qualities were not supplied. This entry comes from a study of blood T cell repertoires in COVID-19 (dated by TCRdb to about 2020). Some background on the complete study: The collaborator samples originated in the United States, Italy and Spain and spanned the acute and convalescent phases of COVID-19. The material from the prospective study consisted of cDNA or gDNA derived from T cells, B-cell-depleted T cells, or PBMCs. The dataset comprised deeply sampled blood TCRbeta repertoires from subjects exposed to, actively infected with, or recovered from COVID-19. The repertoires were released in a freely available public database meant as a resource for research on the immune response to SARS-CoV-2. Samples came from the ongoing ImmuneRACE study (first 160 participants) plus 1,254 subjects from 6 global collaborators. A de-identified subject ID, COVID-19 status, age in years and sex were almost always included in the sample metadata. Where available, HLA class I and class II types were taken from metadata supplied by the sample provider and were not determined by assay-based typing. Points the paper makes about the study in general: The amount of clinical and demographic metadata varied by source and participant and was provided uncurated.

Via the germline V gene (reference sequence), CDR1 is SEHNR and CDR2 FQNEAQ. The CDR3, from cysteine to phenylalanine, totals 15 residues. The DNA shown is the 45-base CDR3, in frame from base 1. The V and J ends are trimmed by 7 bases and 5 bases, leaving 20 bases between them. The immunoSEQ Assay, a bias-controlled multiplex PCR, was used to amplify TCRbeta CDR3 regions from genomic DNA. Per the original workflow: Within the assay, amplification of reference gene primers was used to estimate how many nucleated cells each sample contained. Sequence reads were collapsed and filtered to measure the absolute abundance of every unique TCRbeta CDR3 rearrangement. For each sample, productive Simpson clonality was calculated by taking the square root of Simpson's diversity index across productive rearrangements. The immuneACCESS repertoire file appears here via TCRdb, limited to in-frame rearrangements. These files lack a portion of the clones; in checked studies, under half of the deficit traces to unresolved V genes, and the cause of the others is not known. V, J and clone size are those of that table, while D and trimming were read from the DNA. Here the sample has more than 70,000 clones; 75% to 95% occur a single time. 0.77% of the sample belongs to the ten largest clones.

Collaborating institutions collected whole blood in K2EDTA tubes following their own protocols. Collaborator samples were shipped for TCRbeta analysis as frozen whole blood, isolated PBMCs, or DNA extracted from either sample type. The sequencing sample was made of peripheral blood. The clonotype originates from a woman older than 75 with acute or convalescent COVID-19. In this chain, TRBV7-9 is recombined with TRBJ1-1; no D gene is confidently identified. The DNA sequence is TGTGCCAGCACCCCCGAAAACCGCGGGGAGACTGAAGCTTTCTTT. Its coded protein is CASTPENRGETEAFF.